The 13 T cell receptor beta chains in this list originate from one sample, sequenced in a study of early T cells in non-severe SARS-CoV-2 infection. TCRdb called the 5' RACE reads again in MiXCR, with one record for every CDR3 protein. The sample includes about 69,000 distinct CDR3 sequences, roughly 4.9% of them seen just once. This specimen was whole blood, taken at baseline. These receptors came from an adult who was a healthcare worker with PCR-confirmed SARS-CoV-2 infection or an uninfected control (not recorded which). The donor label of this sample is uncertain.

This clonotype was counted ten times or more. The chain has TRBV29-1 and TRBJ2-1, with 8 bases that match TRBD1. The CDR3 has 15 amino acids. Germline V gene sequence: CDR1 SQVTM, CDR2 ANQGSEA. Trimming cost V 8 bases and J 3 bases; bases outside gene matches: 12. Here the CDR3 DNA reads TGCAGCACCTTCACCCGGGACAGGATCTACAATGAGCAGTTCTTC. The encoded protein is CSTFTRDRIYNEQFF.

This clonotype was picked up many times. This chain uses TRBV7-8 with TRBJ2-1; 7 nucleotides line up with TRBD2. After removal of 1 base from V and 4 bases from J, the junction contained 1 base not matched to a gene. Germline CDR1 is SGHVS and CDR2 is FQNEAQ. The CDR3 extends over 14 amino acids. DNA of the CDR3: TGTGCCAGCAGCTTAGGAGCGGGATACAATGAGCAGTTCTTC. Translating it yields CASSLGAGYNEQFF. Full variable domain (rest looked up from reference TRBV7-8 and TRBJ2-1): GAGVSQSPRYKVAKRGQDVALRCDPISGHVSLFWYQQALGQGPEFLTYFQNEAQLDKSGLPSDRFFAERPEGSVSTLKIQRTQQEDSAVYLCASSLGAGYNEQFFGPGTRLTVL.

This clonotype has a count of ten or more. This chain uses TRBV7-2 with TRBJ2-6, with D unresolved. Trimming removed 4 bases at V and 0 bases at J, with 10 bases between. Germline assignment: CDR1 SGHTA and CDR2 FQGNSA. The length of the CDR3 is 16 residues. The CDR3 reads CASSSVVDSGANVLTF. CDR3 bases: TGTGCCAGCAGCTCTGTGGTCGACTCTGGGGCCAACGTCCTGACTTTC.

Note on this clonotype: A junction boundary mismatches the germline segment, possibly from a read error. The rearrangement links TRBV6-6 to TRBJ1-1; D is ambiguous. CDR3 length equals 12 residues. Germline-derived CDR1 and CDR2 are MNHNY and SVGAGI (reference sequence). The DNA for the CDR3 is TGTGCCAGCAGTACTCCCCCCCCTGAAGTTTTCTTT. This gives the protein CASSTPPPEVFF.

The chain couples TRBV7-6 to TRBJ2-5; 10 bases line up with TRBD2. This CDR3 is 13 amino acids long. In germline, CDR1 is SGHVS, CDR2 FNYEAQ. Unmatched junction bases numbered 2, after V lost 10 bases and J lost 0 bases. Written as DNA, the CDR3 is TGTGCCATAGCGGGGGGAAACCAAGAGACCCAGTACTTC. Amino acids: CAIAGGNQETQYF.

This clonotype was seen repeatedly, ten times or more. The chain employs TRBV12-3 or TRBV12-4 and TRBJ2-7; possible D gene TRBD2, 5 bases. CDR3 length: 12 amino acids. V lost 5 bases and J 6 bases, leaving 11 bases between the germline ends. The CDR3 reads CASSPRRSEQYF. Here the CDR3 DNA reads TGTGCCAGCAGTCCCCGGAGGTCCGAGCAGTACTTC.

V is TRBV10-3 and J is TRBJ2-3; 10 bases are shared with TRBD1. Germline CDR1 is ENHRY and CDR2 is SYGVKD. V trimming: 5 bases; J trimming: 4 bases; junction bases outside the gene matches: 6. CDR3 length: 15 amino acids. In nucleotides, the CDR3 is TGTGCCATCAGTCGCCGGGACAGGGGCCCAGATACGCAGTATTTT. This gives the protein CAISRRDRGPDTQYF.

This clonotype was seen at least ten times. CDR3: CASSPPAGLYGYTF. As DNA, the CDR3 is TGTGCCAGCTCACCCCCCGCGGGCCTCTATGGCTACACCTTC. The chain couples TRBV18 to TRBJ1-2; D ambiguous. The germline V gene encodes CDR1 KGHSH and CDR2 LQKENI. Trimming pared 3 bases from V and 4 bases from J, leaving 12 bases between. This CDR3 has 14 residues.

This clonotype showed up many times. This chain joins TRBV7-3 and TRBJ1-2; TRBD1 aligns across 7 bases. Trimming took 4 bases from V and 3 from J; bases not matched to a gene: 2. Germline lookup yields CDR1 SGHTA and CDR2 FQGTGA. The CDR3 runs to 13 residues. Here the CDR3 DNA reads TGTGCCAGCAGCTCAACAGGGGACTATGGCTACACCTTC. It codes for CASSSTGDYGYTF.

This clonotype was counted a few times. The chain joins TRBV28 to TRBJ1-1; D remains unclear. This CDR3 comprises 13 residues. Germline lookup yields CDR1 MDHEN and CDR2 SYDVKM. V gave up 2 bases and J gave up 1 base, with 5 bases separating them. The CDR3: CASSLQRNTEAFF. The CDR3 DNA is TGTGCCAGCAGTTTACAGCGGAACACTGAAGCTTTCTTT.

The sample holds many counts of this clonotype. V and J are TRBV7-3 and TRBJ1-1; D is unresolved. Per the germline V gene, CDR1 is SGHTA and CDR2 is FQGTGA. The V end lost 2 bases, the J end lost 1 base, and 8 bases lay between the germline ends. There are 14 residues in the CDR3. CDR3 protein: CASSLDGSNTEAFF. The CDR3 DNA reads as TGTGCCAGCAGCTTAGACGGTTCGAACACTGAAGCTTTCTTT. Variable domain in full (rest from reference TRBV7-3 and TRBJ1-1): GAGVSQTPSNKVTEKGKYVELRCDPISGHTALYWYRQSLGQGPEFLIYFQGTGAADDSGLPNDRFFAVRPEGSVSTLKIQRTERGDSAVYLCASSLDGSNTEAFFGQGTRLTVV.

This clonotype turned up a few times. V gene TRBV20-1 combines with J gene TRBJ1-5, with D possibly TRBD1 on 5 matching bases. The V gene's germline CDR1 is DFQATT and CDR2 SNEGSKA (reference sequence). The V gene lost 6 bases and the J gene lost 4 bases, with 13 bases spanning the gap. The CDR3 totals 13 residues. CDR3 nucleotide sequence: TGCAGTGCGGGGGAACTTGGGAATCAGCCCCAGCATTTT. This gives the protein CSAGELGNQPQHF.

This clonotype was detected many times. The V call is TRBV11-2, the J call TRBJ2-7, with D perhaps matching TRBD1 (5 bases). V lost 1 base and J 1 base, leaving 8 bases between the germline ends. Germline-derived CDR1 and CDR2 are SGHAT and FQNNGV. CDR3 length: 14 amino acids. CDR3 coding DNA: TGTGCCAGCAGCTTAGGGGCAGGGTCCTACGAGCAGTACTTC. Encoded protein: CASSLGAGSYEQYF. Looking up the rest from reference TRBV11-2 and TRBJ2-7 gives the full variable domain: EAGVAQSPRYKIIEKRQSVAFWCNPISGHATLYWYQQILGQGPKLLIQFQNNGVVDDSQLPKDRFSAERLKGVDSTLKIQPAKLEDSAVYLCASSLGAGSYEQYFGPGTRLTVT.